Below are 31 T cell receptor beta chains sequenced from a single sample in a study of blood T cell repertoires in COVID-19. Profiled with immunoSEQ multiplex PCR; TCRdb holds only in-frame clones, not every one. The sample lists almost 250,000 clones; around nine tenths were seen once. Sequencing was done on a sample of PBMCs or T cells enriched from blood (not recorded which). The source is a woman in her 30s who had recovered from COVID-19.

The rearrangement uses TRBV28 and TRBJ1-5, with D unresolved. The V gene lost 3 bases and the J gene lost 6 bases, with 12 bases spanning the gap. Germline V lookup: CDR1 MDHEN, CDR2 SYDVKM. This CDR3 has 14 residues. Here the CDR3 DNA reads TGTGCCAGCAGTTTCGGAGGGTTGGGTCAGCCCCAGCATTTT. Amino acids: CASSFGGLGQPQHF. The full variable domain, its missing parts supplied by reference TRBV28 and TRBJ1-5, is DVKVTQSSRYLVKRTGEKVFLECVQDMDHENMFWYRQDPGLGLRLIYFSYDVKMKEKGDIPEGYSVSREKKERFSLILESASTNQTSMYLCASSFGGLGQPQHFGDGTRLSIL.

The chain is built from TRBV4-3 and TRBJ2-3; TRBD2 aligns across 13 bases. The CDR3 has 15 amino acids. The germline CDR1 and CDR2 sequences are LGHNA and YSLEER. The V and J ends lost 3 bases and 9 bases, in that order; junction bases with no gene match: 6. In DNA form, the CDR3 reads TGCGCCAGCAGCCAGGCCGGGACTAGCGGGATAACGCAGTATTTT. Its translation is CASSQAGTSGITQYF.

In the case of this clone: The junction and the germline gene differ at one end; a read error may be behind it. The V call is TRBV7-2, the J call TRBJ2-7, with 13 bases matching TRBD2. The length of the CDR3 is 14 residues. The germline CDR1 and CDR2 sequences are SGHTA and FQGNSA. CDR3 residues: CASSPSTSGRPSDF. The CDR3 DNA follows: TGTGCCAGCAGCCCTTCGACTAGCGGGAGGCCTTCTGACTTC.

The chain is built from TRBV5-8 and TRBJ1-2; 8 bases line up with TRBD1. Germline trimming cut 5 bases from V and 4 bases from J; bases unmatched to any gene: 4. The CDR3 sequence is 13 residues long. Germline loops: CDR1 SGHTS, CDR2 YDEGEE. The CDR3 DNA is TGTGCCAGCAGTCGCGACAGGGGCTATGGCTACACCTTC. Protein product: CASSRDRGYGYTF.

The genes are TRBV5-5 and TRBJ1-6; 7 positions match TRBD1. The CDR3 has 17 residues. The V segment lost 6 bases and the J segment 13 bases; nucleotides outside the gene matches: 22. Germline V gene lookup returns CDR1 SGHKS and CDR2 YYEKEE (reference sequence). The CDR3 DNA sequence: TGTGCCAGCACCCAAACCCACAGGGGCCCCGGGAGTAGGCCCCTCCACTTT. Translated: CASTQTHRGPGSRPLHF.

This chain uses TRBV27 with TRBJ1-1; 10 bases align to TRBD1. With V trimmed by 4 bases and J by 1 base, 6 bases remained unmatched. The germline V gene encodes CDR1 MNHEY and CDR2 SMNVEV (reference sequence). The CDR3 is made up of 16 amino acids. CDR3 loop: CASSSRTGGTNTEAFF. The CDR3 nucleotides are TGTGCCAGCAGTTCCCGGACAGGGGGTACGAACACTGAAGCTTTCTTT.

The gene calls are TRBV5-1 and TRBJ2-1; D is unclear. Trimming took 0 bases from V and 8 from J, leaving 6 bases between them. The CDR3 is 12 amino acids. The germline V gene encodes CDR1 SGHRS and CDR2 YFSETQ. For the CDR3, the DNA is TGCGCCAGCAGCTTGGTAAGCGATGAGCAGTTCTTC. It encodes CASSLVSDEQFF.

The chain carries TRBV19 and TRBJ2-6; 8 positions agree with TRBD2. There are 20 residues in the CDR3. V dropped 6 bases and J dropped 0; count of bases not matched to a gene: 16. Germline V lookup: CDR1 LNHDA, CDR2 SQIVND (reference sequence). CDR3 in amino acids: CASRSLRVAGLSSGANVLTF. As DNA, the CDR3 is TGTGCCAGTAGATCCCTCCGGGTAGCGGGATTAAGCTCTGGGGCCAACGTCCTGACTTTC. The complete variable domain, with remaining parts taken from reference TRBV19 and TRBJ2-6, reads DGGITQSPKYLFRKEGQNVTLSCEQNLNHDAMYWYRQDPGQGLRLIYYSQIVNDFQKGDIAEGYSVSREKKESFPLTVTSAQKNPTAFYLCASRSLRVAGLSSGANVLTFGAGSRLTVL.

This chain links TRBV29-1 with TRBJ1-1; perhaps TRBD1 as D (6 bases). The germline V gene encodes CDR1 SQVTM and CDR2 ANQGSEA. CDR3 length: 11 amino acids. The CDR3: CTGTTNTEAFF. CDR3 bases: TGCACCGGGACAACCAACACTGAAGCTTTCTTT.

The chain uses TRBV2 and TRBJ1-1; D not certain. The CDR3 spans 14 residues. Germline CDR1 SNHLY, CDR2 FYNNEI. V lost 1 base and J 0 bases, leaving 6 bases between the germline ends. The CDR3 region is CASSEEAVNTEAFF. The DNA for the CDR3 is TGTGCCAGCAGTGAAGAGGCGGTGAACACTGAAGCTTTCTTT.

This CDR3 reads CASSGQRLAGSSHEQYF. The CDR3 nucleotides read TGTGCCAGCAGCGGACAAAGACTAGCGGGCTCGAGTCACGAGCAGTACTTC. The V and J genes are TRBV6-2 or TRBV6-3 and TRBJ2-7; 10 bases map to TRBD2. Germline CDR1 and CDR2: MNHEY and SVGEGT. Trimming cost V 6 bases and J 5 bases; bases outside gene matches: 16. This CDR3 is built from 17 residues.

The chain employs TRBV4-1 and TRBJ1-1; 11 nucleotides match TRBD1. Trimming at V came to 3 bases and at J to 3 bases, leaving 9 bases not matched to a gene. The CDR3 spans 17 residues. Germline V lookup: CDR1 MGHRA, CDR2 YSYEKL. In nucleotides, the CDR3 is TGCGCCAGCAGCCACCGGACAGGGGGCAGAGTGGACACTGAAGCTTTCTTT. Protein product: CASSHRTGGRVDTEAFF.

CDR3 region: CASSLYGVGDTEAFF. In nucleotides, the CDR3 is TGTGCCAGCAGCTTATACGGGGTTGGGGACACTGAAGCTTTCTTT. The V and J genes are TRBV11-2 and TRBJ1-1; D is undetermined. Germline CDR1 SGHAT, CDR2 FQNNGV. Trimming removed 2 bases at V and 3 bases at J, with 13 bases between. This CDR3 has 15 amino acids.

This clone was seen only a few times. The gene calls are TRBV24-1 and TRBJ2-3, with D tentatively TRBD2 (6 bases). The CDR3 contains 15 residues. CDR1 KGHDR and CDR2 SFDVKD come from the germline V gene. Trimming took 6 bases from V and 0 from J, leaving 12 bases between them. CDR3 coding DNA: TGTGCCACCAGTTACTCGGGAGAGAGCACAGATACGCAGTATTTT. This gives the protein CATSYSGESTDTQYF.

This clone turned up a few times. The chain carries TRBV7-6 and TRBJ1-5, with 8 bases that match TRBD1. The germline V gene has CDR1 SGHVS and CDR2 FNYEAQ. This CDR3 spans 13 amino acids. J was trimmed by 9 bases and V by 4 bases; bases with no gene match: 5. For the CDR3, the DNA is TGTGCCAGCAGCTCCGGGACAGGATGGCCCCAGCATTTT. Its translation: CASSSGTGWPQHF.

The V call is TRBV28, the J call TRBJ1-1; 7 bases map to TRBD1. In germline, CDR1 is MDHEN, CDR2 SYDVKM. The V and J ends lost 10 bases and 6 bases, in that order; junction bases with no gene match: 8. The CDR3 sequence is 12 residues long. This CDR3 reads CATHMDRPEAFF. CDR3 in DNA: TGTGCCACCCACATGGACAGGCCTGAAGCTTTCTTT.

The gene calls are TRBV10-2 and TRBJ1-2, with TRBD1 identical over 10 bases. The CDR3 is 14 residues long. Trimming removed 8 bases from V and 2 bases from J; junction bases left unmatched: 5. Germline V gene sequence: CDR1 WSHSY, CDR2 SAAADI. CDR3 sequence reads: CASQGTGVNYGYTF. In DNA, the CDR3 is TGCGCCAGCCAAGGGACAGGGGTAAACTATGGCTACACCTTC.

The genes are TRBV9 and TRBJ1-4; 11 bases align to TRBD1. The CDR3 is 15 residues long. Trimming cost V 1 base and J 8 bases; bases outside gene matches: 4. The V gene's germline CDR1 is SGDLS and CDR2 YYNGEE. In DNA form, the CDR3 reads TGTGCCAGCAGCGTAAGGGGACAGGGGGACGAAAAACTGTTTTTT. Its translation is CASSVRGQGDEKLFF.

The gene calls are TRBV9 and TRBJ1-2, with TRBD1 identical over 7 bases. The CDR3 spans 16 residues. Germline assignment: CDR1 SGDLS and CDR2 YYNGEE. Unmatched junction bases numbered 13, after V lost 0 bases and J lost 8 bases. CDR3 in DNA: TGTGCCAGCAGCGTAGGGTTCAGGGGGACAGCTAGCGGCTACACCTTC. This translates into CASSVGFRGTASGYTF.

The chain has TRBV4-1 and TRBJ2-7, with D tentatively TRBD2 (6 bases). The CDR3 consists of 15 residues. Germline-derived CDR1 and CDR2 are MGHRA and YSYEKL. With 4 bases removed from V and 5 bases from J, the gap between germline ends came to 18 bases. CDR3 region: CASSPYWQGGDEQYF. CDR3 in DNA: TGCGCCAGCAGCCCATATTGGCAGGGAGGTGACGAGCAGTACTTC.

This chain uses TRBV21-1 with TRBJ1-5; no DNA check was done on the table's D call, TRBD1. TRBV21-1 is labeled a pseudogene. This CDR3 is 14 amino acids long. CDR3 bases: TGTGCCAGCAGCCCGACAGTGGGGAATCAGCCCCAGCATTTT. Its protein is CASSPTVGNQPQHF.

The genes are TRBV7-2 and TRBJ1-3; a weak D match, TRBD1 (6 bases). With 4 bases removed from V and 4 bases from J, the gap between germline ends came to 8 bases. CDR1 and CDR2 (germline): SGHTA, FQGNSA. The CDR3 is made up of 13 amino acids. The CDR3 nucleotides are TGTGCCAGCAGCTCCGGACAGGGAAACACCATATATTTT. This encodes CASSSGQGNTIYF.

This sequence joins TRBV30 and TRBJ1-6, with 8 bases identical to TRBD1. The V gene end was trimmed by 4 bases and the J gene end by 9 bases; junction bases not matched to a gene: 5. The CDR3 contains 13 residues. The V gene's germline CDR1 is GTSNPN and CDR2 SVGIG (reference sequence). CDR3: CAWNSQGASPLHF. CDR3 nucleotides: TGTGCCTGGAATTCGCAGGGGGCTTCACCCCTCCACTTT. Combining the CDR3 with reference TRBV30 and TRBJ1-6 gives the whole variable domain SQTIHQWPATLVQPVGSPLSLECTVEGTSNPNLYWYRQAAGRGLQLLFYSVGIGQISSEVPQNLSASRPQDRQFILSSKKLLLSDSGFYLCAWNSQGASPLHFGNGTRLTVT.

In DNA, the CDR3 is TGTGCCAGCAGTGACTCGCTGGGCTACAACACTGAAGCTTTCTTT. Translation: CASSDSLGYNTEAFF. V gene TRBV25-1 combines with J gene TRBJ1-1; D gene unclear. Trimming removed 3 bases from V and 2 bases from J, with 13 bases in between. The CDR3 extends over 15 amino acids. Germline V gene lookup returns CDR1 MGHDK and CDR2 SYGVNS. Complete variable domain (other parts from reference TRBV25-1 and TRBJ1-1): EADIYQTPRYLVIGTGKKITLECSQTMGHDKMYWYQQDPGMELHLIHYSYGVNSTEKGDLSSESTVSRIRTEHFPLTLESARPSHTSQYLCASSDSLGYNTEAFFGQGTRLTVV.

In its sample, this clone was seen a few times. The genes are TRBV25-1 and TRBJ1-4, with D perhaps matching TRBD1 (6 bases). V gave up 0 bases and J gave up 4 bases, with 15 bases separating them. This CDR3 is built from 17 residues. Germline V gene sequence: CDR1 MGHDK, CDR2 SYGVNS. The CDR3 DNA sequence: TGTGCCAGCAGTGAATATTGGGGGCTGTCGGGTAATGAAAAACTGTTTTTT. It specifies CASSEYWGLSGNEKLFF.

V usage is TRBV10-3 and J usage is TRBJ2-7; perhaps TRBD2 as D (5 bases). This CDR3 comprises 15 residues. V lost 0 bases and J 0 bases, leaving 9 bases between the germline ends. Germline lookup yields CDR1 ENHRY and CDR2 SYGVKD. The CDR3 region is CAISESKRTSYEQYF. The CDR3 DNA follows: TGTGCCATCAGTGAGTCGAAGCGGACCTCCTACGAGCAGTACTTC.

This clone showed up just once. The V gene is TRBV19, the J gene TRBJ2-7; 7 bases agree with TRBD1. CDR3 length: 14 amino acids. J was trimmed by 4 bases and V by 1 base; bases with no gene match: 4. Germline CDR1 and CDR2: LNHDA and SQIVND (reference sequence). DNA for the CDR3: TGTGCCAGTAGTATAGGGGACAGAGCTTACGAGCAGTACTTC. Protein: CASSIGDRAYEQYF.

This clone was picked up a small number of times. The gene calls are TRBV27 and TRBJ2-1, with D maybe TRBD2 (6 bases). Trimming left V 5 bases short and J 5 bases short, with 16 bases between. Germline V lookup: CDR1 MNHEY, CDR2 SMNVEV (reference sequence). This CDR3 region has 15 residues. CDR3 nucleotides: TGTGCCAGCAGTATATACCGGACTACCGACAATGAGCAGTTCTTC. It translates to CASSIYRTTDNEQFF.

This clone has a count of ten or more. This chain uses TRBV7-3 with TRBJ2-1; possible D gene TRBD2, 5 bases. Germline V gene lookup returns CDR1 SGHTA and CDR2 FQGTGA. This CDR3 spans 14 amino acids. V was clipped by 1 base and J by 7 bases, with 11 bases between them. CDR3 region: CASSLSSAGNEQFF. CDR3 DNA sequence: TGTGCCAGCAGCTTAAGTAGCGCTGGGAATGAGCAGTTCTTC.

The chain combines TRBV28 with TRBJ2-7; TRBD1 agrees at 10 bases. J was trimmed by 3 bases and V by 5 bases; bases with no gene match: 4. The CDR3 totals 14 residues. Germline-derived CDR1 and CDR2 are MDHEN and SYDVKM. Here the CDR3 reads CASSGTGAIYEQYF. CDR3 nucleotide sequence: TGTGCCAGCAGTGGGACAGGGGCAATCTACGAGCAGTACTTC.

This clone was found a few times. This sequence joins TRBV28 and TRBJ2-1; D gene unclear. V was trimmed by 1 base and J by 5 bases, leaving 3 bases between them. CDR1 MDHEN and CDR2 SYDVKM come from the germline V gene. The CDR3 runs 12 residues. The CDR3 is CASSLFNNEQFF. The CDR3 DNA reads TGTGCCAGCAGTTTATTTAACAATGAGCAGTTCTTC.